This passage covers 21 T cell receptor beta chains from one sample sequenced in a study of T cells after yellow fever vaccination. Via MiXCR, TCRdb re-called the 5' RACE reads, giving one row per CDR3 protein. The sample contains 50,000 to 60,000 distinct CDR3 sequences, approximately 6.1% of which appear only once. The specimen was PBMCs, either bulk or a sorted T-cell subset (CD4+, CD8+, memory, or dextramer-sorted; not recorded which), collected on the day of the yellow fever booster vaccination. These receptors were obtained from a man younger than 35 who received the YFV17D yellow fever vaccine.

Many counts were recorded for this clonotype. CDR3 nucleotide sequence: TGTGCCAGCAGACCTCAGACAGGGCTCACTGTCTATGGCTACACCTTC. Its protein is CASRPQTGLTVYGYTF. The rearrangement uses TRBV27 and TRBJ1-2; 7 nucleotides agree with TRBD1. The CDR3 totals 16 residues. Germline assignment: CDR1 MNHEY and CDR2 SMNVEV (reference sequence). The trim removed 6 bases at V and 4 bases at J, leaving 14 bases unmatched.

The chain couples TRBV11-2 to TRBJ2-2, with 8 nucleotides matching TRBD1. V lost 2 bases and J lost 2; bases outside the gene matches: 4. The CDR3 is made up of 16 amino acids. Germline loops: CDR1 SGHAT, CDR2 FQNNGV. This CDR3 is CASSLSTGVNTGELFF. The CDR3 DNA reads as TGTGCCAGCAGCTTATCGACAGGGGTTAACACCGGGGAGCTGTTTTTT.

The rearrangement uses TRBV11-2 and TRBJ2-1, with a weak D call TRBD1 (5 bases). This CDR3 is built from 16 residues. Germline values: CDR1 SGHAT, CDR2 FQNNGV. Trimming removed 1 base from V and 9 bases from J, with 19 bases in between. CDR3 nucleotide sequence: TGTGCCAGCAGCTTAGTATGGGGCTCAATTTACGCTGAGCAGTTCTTC. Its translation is CASSLVWGSIYAEQFF.

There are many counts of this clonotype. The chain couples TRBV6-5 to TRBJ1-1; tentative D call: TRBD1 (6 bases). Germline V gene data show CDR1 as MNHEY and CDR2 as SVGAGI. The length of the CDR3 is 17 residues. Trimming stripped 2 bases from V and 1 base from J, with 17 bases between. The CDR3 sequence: CASSYPPGDGPNTEAFF. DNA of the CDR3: TGTGCCAGCAGTTACCCCCCAGGGGACGGACCGAACACTGAAGCTTTCTTT.

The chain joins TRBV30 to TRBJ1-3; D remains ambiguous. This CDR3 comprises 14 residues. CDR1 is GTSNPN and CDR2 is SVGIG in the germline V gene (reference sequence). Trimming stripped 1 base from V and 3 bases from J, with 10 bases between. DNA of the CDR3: TGTGCCTGGAGTGGACCAGGCGATGGAAACACCATATATTTT. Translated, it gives CAWSGPGDGNTIYF.

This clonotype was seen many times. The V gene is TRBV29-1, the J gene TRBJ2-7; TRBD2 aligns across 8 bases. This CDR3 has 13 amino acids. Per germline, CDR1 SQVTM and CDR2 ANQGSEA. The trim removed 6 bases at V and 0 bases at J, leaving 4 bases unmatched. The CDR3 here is CSVSGGSSYEQYF. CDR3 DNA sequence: TGCAGCGTCTCGGGGGGGTCCTCCTACGAGCAGTACTTC.

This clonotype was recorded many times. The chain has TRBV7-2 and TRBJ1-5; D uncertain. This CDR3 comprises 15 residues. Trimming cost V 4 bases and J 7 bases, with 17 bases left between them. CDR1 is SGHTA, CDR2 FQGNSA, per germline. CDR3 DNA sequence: TGTGCCAGCAGCTCTGCGGGTGGGTTACGACAGCCCCAGCATTTT. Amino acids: CASSSAGGLRQPQHF.

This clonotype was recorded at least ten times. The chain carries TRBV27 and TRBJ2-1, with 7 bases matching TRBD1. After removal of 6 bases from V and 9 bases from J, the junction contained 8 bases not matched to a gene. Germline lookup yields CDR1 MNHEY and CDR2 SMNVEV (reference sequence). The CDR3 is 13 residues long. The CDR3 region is CASSLTGVSEQFF. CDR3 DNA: TGTGCCAGCAGCCTAACAGGGGTATCTGAGCAGTTCTTC.

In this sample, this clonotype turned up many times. CDR3 DNA: TGTGCCACCCCGTTAGATGGCTACACCTTC. Protein: CATPLDGYTF. V usage is TRBV24-1 and J usage is TRBJ1-2; no clear D. V was cut by 9 bases and J by 6 bases, with 7 bases left in between. CDR3 length equals 10 residues. Germline V gene sequence: CDR1 KGHDR, CDR2 SFDVKD.

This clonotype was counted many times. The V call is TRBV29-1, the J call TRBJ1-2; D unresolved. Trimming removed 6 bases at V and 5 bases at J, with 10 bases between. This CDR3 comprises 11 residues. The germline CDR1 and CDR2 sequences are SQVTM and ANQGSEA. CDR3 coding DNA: TGCAGCGTAGACATGATATATGGCTACACCTTC. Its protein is CSVDMIYGYTF.

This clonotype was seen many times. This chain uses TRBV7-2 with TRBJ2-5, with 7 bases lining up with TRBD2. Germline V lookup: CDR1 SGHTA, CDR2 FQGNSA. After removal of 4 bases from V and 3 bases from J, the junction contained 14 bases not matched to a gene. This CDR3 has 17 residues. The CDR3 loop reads CASSSGVAGAREETQYF. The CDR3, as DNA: TGTGCCAGCAGCTCCGGGGTAGCGGGTGCAAGGGAAGAGACCCAGTACTTC.

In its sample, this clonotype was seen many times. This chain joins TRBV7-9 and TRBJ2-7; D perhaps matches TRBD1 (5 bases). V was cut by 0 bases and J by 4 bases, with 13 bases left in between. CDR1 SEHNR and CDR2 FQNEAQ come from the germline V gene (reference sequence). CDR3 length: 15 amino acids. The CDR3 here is CASSLASGAVYEQYF. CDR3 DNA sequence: TGTGCCAGCAGCTTAGCTAGTGGGGCCGTGTACGAGCAGTACTTC.

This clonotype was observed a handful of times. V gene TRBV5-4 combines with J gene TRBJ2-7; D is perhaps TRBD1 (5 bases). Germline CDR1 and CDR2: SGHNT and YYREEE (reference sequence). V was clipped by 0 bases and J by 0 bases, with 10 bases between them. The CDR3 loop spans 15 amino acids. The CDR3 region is CASSLDRPASYEQYV. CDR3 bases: TGTGCCAGCAGCTTGGACAGGCCCGCCTCCTACGAGCAGTACGTC.

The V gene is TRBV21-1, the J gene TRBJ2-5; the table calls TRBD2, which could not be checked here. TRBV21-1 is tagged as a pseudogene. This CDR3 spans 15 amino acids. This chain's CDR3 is CASSGTSGGQETQYF. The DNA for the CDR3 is TGTGCCAGCAGTGGGACTAGCGGGGGCCAAGAGACCCAGTACTTC.

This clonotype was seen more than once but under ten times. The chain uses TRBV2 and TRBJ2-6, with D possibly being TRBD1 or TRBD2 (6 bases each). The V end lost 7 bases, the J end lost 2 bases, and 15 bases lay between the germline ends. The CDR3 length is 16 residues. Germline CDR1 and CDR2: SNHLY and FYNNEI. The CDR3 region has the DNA TGTGCCAGCACTCGAGGGGGGTTGGCTGGGGCCAACGTCCTGACTTTC. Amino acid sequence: CASTRGGLAGANVLTF.

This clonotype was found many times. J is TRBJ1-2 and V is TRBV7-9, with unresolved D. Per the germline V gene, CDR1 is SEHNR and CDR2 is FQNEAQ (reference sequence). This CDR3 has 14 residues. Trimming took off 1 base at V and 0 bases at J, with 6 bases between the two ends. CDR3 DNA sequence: TGTGCCAGCAGCTTAGGCTCTACTAACTATGGCTACACCTTC. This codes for CASSLGSTNYGYTF.

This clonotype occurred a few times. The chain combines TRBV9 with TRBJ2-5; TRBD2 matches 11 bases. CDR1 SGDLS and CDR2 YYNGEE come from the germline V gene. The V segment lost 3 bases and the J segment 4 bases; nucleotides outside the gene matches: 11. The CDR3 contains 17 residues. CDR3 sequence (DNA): TGTGCCAGCAGCGCCCGATTAGCGGGGGGGCTTAGAGAGACCCAGTACTTC. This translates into CASSARLAGGLRETQYF.

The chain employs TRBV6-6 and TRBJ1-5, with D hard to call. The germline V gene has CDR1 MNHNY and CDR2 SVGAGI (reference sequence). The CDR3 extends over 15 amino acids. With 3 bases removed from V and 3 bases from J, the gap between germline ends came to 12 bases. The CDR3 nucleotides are TGTGCCAGCAGTTATCCCGGGATTATCAATCAGCCCCAGCATTTT. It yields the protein CASSYPGIINQPQHF.

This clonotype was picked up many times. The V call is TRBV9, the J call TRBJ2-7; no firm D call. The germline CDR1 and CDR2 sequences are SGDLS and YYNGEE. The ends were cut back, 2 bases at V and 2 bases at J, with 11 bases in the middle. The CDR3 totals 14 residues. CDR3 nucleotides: TGTGCCAGCAGCGTTTCGAACGGCCCCTACGAGCAGTACTTC. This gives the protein CASSVSNGPYEQYF.

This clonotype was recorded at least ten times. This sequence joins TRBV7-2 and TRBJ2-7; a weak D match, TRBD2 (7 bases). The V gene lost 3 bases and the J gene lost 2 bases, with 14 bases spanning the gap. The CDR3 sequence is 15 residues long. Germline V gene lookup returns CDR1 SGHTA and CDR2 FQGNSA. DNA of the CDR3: TGTGCCAGCAGCTTGGGGGGGGGCCCCACCTACGAGCAGTACGTC. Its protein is CASSLGGGPTYEQYV.

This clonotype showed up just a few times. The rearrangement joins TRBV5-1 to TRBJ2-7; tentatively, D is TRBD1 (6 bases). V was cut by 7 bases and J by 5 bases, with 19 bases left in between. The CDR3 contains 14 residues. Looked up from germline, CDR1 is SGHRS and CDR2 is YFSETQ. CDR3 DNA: TGCGCCAGCTGTAAATACGAACAGGGTAACGAGCAGTACTTC. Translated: CASCKYEQGNEQYF. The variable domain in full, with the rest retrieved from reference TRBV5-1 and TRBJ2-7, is KAGVTQTPRYLIKTRGQQVTLSCSPISGHRSVSWYQQTPGQGLQFLFEYFSETQRNKGNFPGRFSGRQFSNSRSEMNVSTLELGDSALYLCASCKYEQGNEQYFGPGTRLTVT.